A single sample gave rise to the 15 T cell receptor beta chains below, sequenced in a study of blood T cell repertoires in COVID-19 (dated by TCRdb to the early 2020s). To prepare the library, the immunoSEQ multiplex PCR assay was applied. The source is immuneACCESS, and TCRdb retained only in-frame sequences with V and J called. Part of the clones is not carried over; for the studies checked, unresolved V genes explain less than half of this, and the remainder is unexplained. In this sample the table shows 150,000 to 200,000 clones, around four fifths of which occur a single time. Roughly 8.4% of the sample belongs to the ten largest clones. Specimen: peripheral blood. The source is a woman of 80 years or more with COVID-19, enrolled during active disease.

V and J are TRBV25-1 and TRBJ2-1, with D possibly being TRBD2 (6 bases). The CDR3 has 14 amino acids. V lost 1 base, J lost 10 bases, and 14 bases lay in between. Germline V gene lookup returns CDR1 MGHDK and CDR2 SYGVNS. The CDR3 DNA reads TGTGCCAGCAGTGAATCAAGGGACTCAGGCGAGCAGTTCTTC. This translates into CASSESRDSGEQFF.

The chain couples TRBV7-8 to TRBJ2-1; D is possibly TRBD1 (5 bases). This CDR3 has 16 amino acids. CDR1 and CDR2 (germline): SGHVS, FQNEAQ. The V gene lost 4 bases and the J gene lost 5 bases, with 18 bases spanning the gap. The CDR3 DNA is TGTGCCAGCAGCTCTCTAGACCCGTGGGGCGACAATGAGCAGTTCTTC. Amino acid sequence: CASSSLDPWGDNEQFF. Filled out from reference TRBV7-8 and TRBJ2-1, the complete variable domain reads GAGVSQSPRYKVAKRGQDVALRCDPISGHVSLFWYQQALGQGPEFLTYFQNEAQLDKSGLPSDRFFAERPEGSVSTLKIQRTQQEDSAVYLCASSSLDPWGDNEQFFGPGTRLTVL.

This chain links TRBV5-1 with TRBJ2-1; 7 nucleotides match TRBD2. The CDR3 loop spans 15 amino acids. Germline loops: CDR1 SGHRS, CDR2 YFSETQ. Unmatched junction bases numbered 8, after V lost 1 base and J lost 7 bases. The CDR3 nucleotides read TGCGCCAGCAGCTTGTTGGTTCCCGGGAGGAATGAGCAGTTCTTC. Its protein is CASSLLVPGRNEQFF.

This rearrangement joins TRBV20-1 to TRBJ2-1; TRBD2 agrees at 11 bases. The trim removed 3 bases at V and 1 base at J, leaving 8 bases unmatched. CDR1 is DFQATT and CDR2 is SNEGSKA in the germline V gene (reference sequence). The CDR3 extends over 17 amino acids. CDR3 residues: CSASPHLAGGSYNEQFF. As DNA, the CDR3 is TGCAGTGCTAGTCCTCACCTAGCGGGGGGTTCCTACAATGAGCAGTTCTTC.

This rearrangement joins TRBV5-4 to TRBJ1-2; D may be TRBD1 (6 bases). V was pared by 0 bases and J by 6 bases, with 15 bases between. This CDR3 is 15 amino acids long. The germline gives CDR1 SGHNT, CDR2 YYREEE (reference sequence). The CDR3 spells CASSLGWGPGNGYTF. The DNA for the CDR3 is TGTGCCAGCAGCTTGGGCTGGGGGCCCGGGAATGGCTACACCTTC. Filled out from reference TRBV5-4 and TRBJ1-2, the complete variable domain reads ETGVTQSPTHLIKTRGQQVTLRCSSQSGHNTVSWYQQALGQGPQFIFQYYREEENGRGNFPPRFSGLQFPNYSSELNVNALELDDSALYLCASSLGWGPGNGYTFGSGTRLTVV.

The chain couples TRBV2 to TRBJ2-7; tentatively, D is TRBD2 (6 bases). Germline V gives CDR1 SNHLY, CDR2 FYNNEI. V lost 4 bases and J lost 4, with 17 bases in between. The CDR3 is made up of 15 amino acids. The CDR3 sequence: CASSGSSALGYEQYF. For the CDR3, the DNA is TGTGCCAGCAGTGGATCTAGCGCACTGGGGTACGAGCAGTACTTC. The entire variable domain, with the rest obtained from reference TRBV2 and TRBJ2-7, is as follows: EPEVTQTPSHQVTQMGQEVILRCVPISNHLYFYWYRQILGQKVEFLVSFYNNEISEKSEIFDDQFSVERPDGSNFTLKIRSTKLEDSAMYFCASSGSSALGYEQYFGPGTRLTVT.

This sequence joins TRBV5-1 and TRBJ2-1, with TRBD1 identical over 8 bases. This CDR3 comprises 15 residues. Germline trimming cut 0 bases from V and 6 bases from J; bases unmatched to any gene: 5. CDR1 is SGHRS, CDR2 YFSETQ, per germline. The CDR3 spells CASSLVGQVGNEQFF. The CDR3 nucleotides are TGCGCCAGCAGCTTGGTGGGACAGGTAGGCAATGAGCAGTTCTTC.

This clone is a singleton in its sample. The gene calls are TRBV18 and TRBJ1-6; D uncertain. From germline, CDR1 is KGHSH and CDR2 LQKENI. V was pared by 2 bases and J by 8 bases, with 10 bases between. This CDR3 contains 14 residues. The CDR3 region is CASSPAGEDSPLHF. CDR3 nucleotides: TGTGCCAGCTCACCAGCGGGTGAGGATTCACCCCTCCACTTT.

The chain joins TRBV12-5 to TRBJ1-2; D is undetermined. The CDR3 has 15 amino acids. V was pared by 6 bases and J by 0 bases, with 14 bases between. Germline CDR1 reads LGHNT; CDR2 reads FRNRAP. CDR3 in amino acids: CASGPERAANYGYTF. The CDR3 DNA follows: TGTGCTAGTGGGCCCGAGAGGGCGGCTAACTATGGCTACACCTTC.

This chain connects TRBV9 to TRBJ2-1; 7 bases agree with TRBD1. The CDR3 loop spans 15 amino acids. The V gene end was trimmed by 0 bases and the J gene end by 7 bases; junction bases not matched to a gene: 7. The germline gives CDR1 SGDLS, CDR2 YYNGEE. The CDR3: CASSVAPQGDNEQFF. The CDR3 region has the DNA TGTGCCAGCAGCGTAGCTCCCCAGGGGGATAATGAGCAGTTCTTC.

This clone was counted once. The chain couples TRBV11-2 to TRBJ1-4; 9 nucleotides agree with TRBD1. Germline loops: CDR1 SGHAT, CDR2 FQNNGV. This CDR3 comprises 17 residues. J gave up 5 bases and V 1 base, and 8 bases lay outside the gene matches. The CDR3 sequence is CASSLGYGTGRNEKLFF. CDR3 bases: TGTGCCAGCAGCTTAGGCTACGGGACAGGGCGGAATGAAAAACTGTTTTTT. Supplemented by reference TRBV11-2 and TRBJ1-4, the full variable domain reads EAGVAQSPRYKIIEKRQSVAFWCNPISGHATLYWYQQILGQGPKLLIQFQNNGVVDDSQLPKDRFSAERLKGVDSTLKIQPAKLEDSAVYLCASSLGYGTGRNEKLFFGSGTQLSVL.

The genes are TRBV5-1 and TRBJ1-1; D remains unclear. Trimming left V 4 bases short and J 2 bases short, with 15 bases between. The CDR3 has 15 residues. From germline, CDR1 is SGHRS and CDR2 YFSETQ. The CDR3 nucleotides are TGCGCCAGCAGCGCAATCCCGGGAATAAACACTGAAGCTTTCTTT. Its protein is CASSAIPGINTEAFF.

This clone was counted between two and nine times. Other DNA sequences within the sample encode an identical CDR3. The gene calls are TRBV6-5 and TRBJ1-1; D ambiguous. The CDR3 extends over 14 amino acids. Germline V gives CDR1 MNHEY, CDR2 SVGAGI. V was clipped by 0 bases and J by 4 bases, with 9 bases between them. The CDR3 nucleotides read TGTGCCAGCAGTTACTCGGCGGGAGGCACTGAAGCTTTCTTT. Translated, it gives CASSYSAGGTEAFF.

The rearrangement uses TRBV7-6 and TRBJ1-3; D uncertain. The V and J ends lost 1 base and 3 bases respectively, with 10 bases between them. The CDR3 loop spans 15 amino acids. CDR1 SGHVS and CDR2 FNYEAQ come from the germline V gene. The DNA for the CDR3 is TGTGCCAGCAGCTTAGGAGGCCTTCGTGGAAACACCATATATTTT. Its translation: CASSLGGLRGNTIYF.

The rearrangement links TRBV6-5 to TRBJ2-7; 8 bases map to TRBD1. V shed 5 bases, J shed 3 bases, and the junction held 9 bases outside the gene matches. The CDR3 runs to 15 residues. CDR1 MNHEY and CDR2 SVGAGI come from the germline V gene. CDR3 sequence: CASSPSGQGYYEQYF. DNA of the CDR3: TGTGCCAGCAGTCCCTCCGGACAGGGATACTACGAGCAGTACTTC.